What follows describes a single T cell receptor beta chain. Its antigen is currently unknown. Terminally differentiated effector memory CD45RA+ cells were left out of the naive CD8 fraction, which was CD45RO-negative and positively selected for CCR7. The sample originates from a study of shared clonotypes between healthy human individuals. Whole-study findings and limits: Investigators expected sequencing depth to affect clonotype sharing among donors. Generation of non-shared clonotypes was less probable than generation of clonotypes shared by all four donors.

A deep-level run was used for the assay. Some 30,000 T cell genomes, or around 180 ng DNA, went into the sorted-subset replicate PCRs. Data came from immunoSEQ multiplex PCR; TCRdb stores just in-frame clones and leaves some out. In the table there are approximately 840,000 clones, around 96% of which are singletons. CDR1 and CDR2 (germline): SGHTA, FQGTGA. J was trimmed by 7 bases and V by 1 base; bases with no gene match: 7. The CDR3 spans 15 residues. The gene calls are TRBV7-3 and TRBJ2-1; TRBD2 aligns across 7 bases. The source material was naive CD8+ T cells sorted from blood. The source is a man aged 30 to 39 in good health. CDR3 residues: CASSLKGGSRNEQFF. In DNA, the CDR3 is TGTGCCAGCAGCTTAAAGGGCGGGAGTAGGAATGAGCAGTTCTTC. The full variable domain, its missing parts supplied by reference TRBV7-3 and TRBJ2-1, is GAGVSQTPSNKVTEKGKYVELRCDPISGHTALYWYRQSLGQGPEFLIYFQGTGAADDSGLPNDRFFAVRPEGSVSTLKIQRTERGDSAVYLCASSLKGGSRNEQFFGPGTRLTVL.